This T cell receptor beta chain was retrieved from a study of shared clonotypes between healthy human individuals. This clone was seen once. The method was immunoSEQ multiplex PCR; TCRdb's version includes in-frame clones alone and lacks a portion of them. The sample includes hundreds of thousands of clones, about 95% of them seen just once. The ends were cut back, 5 bases at V and 9 bases at J, with 8 bases in the middle. Germline CDR1 reads MRHNA; CDR2 reads SNTAGT. This CDR3 contains 11 residues. The source material was naive CD4+ T cells sorted from blood. Subset meaning: CD45RA+ positively selected. This clonotype was sampled from a woman in her thirties in good health. The gene calls are TRBV6-4 and TRBJ2-1; D is unclear. CDR3 residues: CASSPCSEQFF. CDR3 in DNA: TGTGCCAGCAGTCCGTGTAGTGAGCAGTTCTTC.